The 10 T cell receptor beta chains below all came from one sample that was sequenced in a study of blood T cell repertoires in COVID-19. Only in-frame clones appear in the TCRdb table, and some are missing; sequencing was by immunoSEQ multiplex PCR. The table lists 140,000 or so clones, about 80% of them singletons. The sequencing sample was made of peripheral blood. These receptors were taken from a woman of 80 years or more with acute or convalescent COVID-19.

This chain connects TRBV6-6 to TRBJ2-3, with D possibly matching TRBD2 (7 bases). Between the trimmed V and J ends, which lost 2 bases and 1 base, there was a span of 10 bases. This CDR3 comprises 15 residues. CDR1 is MNHNY, CDR2 SVGAGI, per germline (reference sequence). The CDR3 DNA is TGTGCCAGCAGTTACCGGGGGGCCCGCACAGATACGCAGTATTTT. It specifies CASSYRGARTDTQYF.

The genes are TRBV5-6 and TRBJ1-1, with a tentative D call TRBD1 (6 bases). V was shortened by 5 bases and J by 8 bases, with 16 bases between the two germline ends. The CDR3 extends over 13 amino acids. CDR1 and CDR2 from the germline V gene are SGHDT and YYEEEE. The CDR3 nucleotides are TGTGCCAGCAGGGACGGTAGTGGACAGGAAGCTTTCTTT. This codes for CASRDGSGQEAFF. The entire variable domain, with the rest obtained from reference TRBV5-6 and TRBJ1-1, is as follows: DAGVTQSPTHLIKTRGQQVTLRCSPKSGHDTVSWYQQALGQGPQFIFQYYEEEERQRGNFPDRFSGHQFPNYSSELNVNALLLGDSALYLCASRDGSGQEAFFGQGTRLTVV.

V gene TRBV4-1 combines with J gene TRBJ1-1; TRBD1 is a possible D gene (5 bases). The CDR3 has 16 amino acids. Trimming left V 2 bases short and J 5 bases short, with 18 bases between. Germline CDR1 MGHRA, CDR2 YSYEKL. The CDR3 DNA sequence: TGCGCCAGCAGCCAAAGGCAGGGAGGTTCCAGAACTGAAGCTTTCTTT. Its translation is CASSQRQGGSRTEAFF.

This chain joins TRBV6-2 or TRBV6-3 and TRBJ2-5; possible D gene TRBD1, 5 bases. The CDR3 is 12 amino acids. Germline V gene sequence: CDR1 MNHEY, CDR2 SVGEGT. V shed 4 bases and J shed 5 bases, with 8 bases lying between them. The CDR3, as DNA: TGTGCCAGCAGTTTCAGGGTTGAGACCCAGTACTTC. It translates to CASSFRVETQYF.

The gene calls are TRBV6-6 and TRBJ1-4; D is undetermined. The V gene's germline CDR1 is MNHNY and CDR2 SVGAGI (reference sequence). Trimming shortened V by 3 bases and J by 3 bases, and 5 bases separated the two germline ends. The CDR3 covers 13 residues. The CDR3: CASSYGPNEKLFF. The CDR3 region has the DNA TGTGCCAGCAGTTATGGGCCTAATGAAAAACTGTTTTTT.

The chain carries TRBV12-3 or TRBV12-4 and TRBJ1-3, with D perhaps matching TRBD1 (6 bases). The V gene lost 3 bases and the J gene lost 4 bases, with 7 bases spanning the gap. CDR3 length: 13 amino acids. CDR3 residues: CASSLDRGNTIYF. The CDR3 nucleotides read TGTGCCAGCAGTTTGGACAGAGGAAACACCATATATTTT.

The V and J genes are TRBV5-1 and TRBJ1-1; weak D call: TRBD1 (5 bases). The CDR3 contains 13 residues. Trimming took off 4 bases at V and 6 bases at J, with 13 bases between the two ends. Germline values: CDR1 SGHRS, CDR2 YFSETQ. Here the CDR3 reads CASSIDIGAEAFF. The CDR3 nucleotides read TGCGCCAGCAGCATTGACATAGGGGCTGAAGCTTTCTTT.

This chain joins TRBV7-2 and TRBJ1-2; no reliable D call. The CDR3 totals 14 residues. V lost 3 bases to trimming and J lost 0 bases, with 8 bases between them. Germline V CDR1 and CDR2: SGHTA, FQGNSA. CDR3 amino acids: CASSFSRSNYGYTF. The CDR3 DNA sequence: TGTGCCAGCAGCTTTAGCAGATCTAACTATGGCTACACCTTC.

The chain employs TRBV7-3 and TRBJ1-1; tentatively, D is TRBD1 (5 bases). Trimming took off 3 bases at V and 0 bases at J, with 8 bases between the two ends. This CDR3 is built from 14 residues. CDR1 is SGHTA, CDR2 FQGTGA, per germline. CDR3 in DNA: TGTGCCAGCAGCTTTCTGGGGCTGAACACTGAAGCTTTCTTT. Its protein is CASSFLGLNTEAFF.

The gene calls are TRBV7-9 and TRBJ1-4, with 10 bases aligning to TRBD1. Trimming cost V 5 bases and J 4 bases; bases outside gene matches: 7. The CDR3 sequence is 16 residues long. Germline CDR1 and CDR2: SEHNR and FQNEAQ (reference sequence). The CDR3 loop is CASSPMGDRGNEKLFF. Written as DNA, the CDR3 is TGTGCCAGCAGCCCGATGGGGGACAGGGGTAATGAAAAACTGTTTTTT.